Presented here are 25 T cell receptor beta chains from one specimen sequenced in a study of radiation and T cells in renal cell carcinoma. Here immunoSEQ multiplex PCR was the method, and the copy in TCRdb shows in-frame clones only, minus some. The sample has 20,000 to 30,000 clones, roughly 60% seen once; the top ten hold about 22%. The treatment: treatment-naive control, cytoreductive nephrectomy. The starting material was tumor tissue, obtained from a patient whose treatment was nephrectomy without radiotherapy. The origin of the receptors is a man aged 35 to 55 with renal cell carcinoma.

This sequence joins TRBV18 and TRBJ2-7, with TRBD1 identical over 9 bases. V lost 6 bases, J lost 3 bases, and 9 bases stayed unmatched. The germline V gene has CDR1 KGHSH and CDR2 LQKENI. This CDR3 comprises 15 residues. The CDR3 spells CASSRLGDRDYEQYF. The DNA for the CDR3 is TGTGCCAGCTCCCGCTTGGGGGACAGGGACTACGAGCAGTACTTC.

This clone occurred a few times. The V and J genes are TRBV4-3 and TRBJ1-1; D is unclear. The CDR3 covers 17 residues. The germline V gene has CDR1 LGHNA and CDR2 YSLEER. V was clipped by 0 bases and J by 2 bases, with 16 bases between them. Here the CDR3 reads CASSQDLGGVANTEAFF. In nucleotides, the CDR3 is TGCGCCAGCAGCCAAGATCTAGGCGGGGTCGCTAACACTGAAGCTTTCTTT.

The chain employs TRBV6-1 and TRBJ2-7; D tentatively fits TRBD1 or TRBD2 (5 bases each). This CDR3 is built from 14 residues. Germline V gives CDR1 MNHNS, CDR2 SASEGT. V dropped 7 bases and J dropped 0 bases, with 13 bases sitting between them. The chain's CDR3 is CASTRDLSSYEQYF. The CDR3 region has the DNA TGTGCCAGCACCAGGGACCTGAGCTCCTACGAGCAGTACTTC.

The V call is TRBV15, the J call TRBJ1-1; D unclear. The V gene lost 0 bases and the J gene lost 0 bases, with 2 bases spanning the gap. The length of the CDR3 is 13 residues. Germline CDR1 LNHNV, CDR2 YYDKDF (reference sequence). The CDR3 sequence: CATSRDVNTEAFF. DNA for the CDR3: TGTGCCACCAGCAGAGATGTGAACACTGAAGCTTTCTTT.

This chain joins TRBV28 and TRBJ1-1; D unclear. This CDR3 is built from 13 residues. The germline V gene has CDR1 MDHEN and CDR2 SYDVKM. V was shortened by 3 bases and J by 5 bases, with 10 bases between the two germline ends. This chain's CDR3 is CASSLAGRTEAFF. CDR3 bases: TGTGCCAGCAGTTTGGCGGGAAGAACTGAAGCTTTCTTT.

The chain combines TRBV5-1 with TRBJ2-2; no clear D. The CDR3 spans 15 residues. The V end was cut by 1 base, the J end by 6 bases, with 13 bases between. Germline V lookup: CDR1 SGHRS, CDR2 YFSETQ. CDR3 DNA sequence: TGCGCCAGCAGCTTGAGTTTGGGCAAGGCCGGGGAGCTGTTTTTT. Encoded protein: CASSLSLGKAGELFF.

The V call is TRBV11-2, the J call TRBJ1-6; D gene ambiguous. This CDR3 is 12 amino acids long. Trimming removed 4 bases at V and 13 bases at J, with 11 bases between. The V gene's germline CDR1 is SGHAT and CDR2 FQNNGV. The CDR3 loop is CASSYDSAPLHF. The CDR3 coding sequence is TGTGCCAGCAGCTACGACTCCGCGCCCCTCCACTTT.

In this sample, this clone turned up a few times. The rearrangement uses TRBV16 and TRBJ1-5; 10 bases map to TRBD1. Germline V gene data show CDR1 as KGHSY and CDR2 as FQNENV. CDR3 length: 18 residues. V was pared by 2 bases and J by 3 bases, with 10 bases of the junction left unmatched. The CDR3 nucleotides are TGTGCCAGCAGCCAACCCGGGACAGGGGAGATATTCAATCAGCCCCAGCATTTT. Translated: CASSQPGTGEIFNQPQHF.

This clone was seen only a few times. CDR3 sequence: CASRAGTGNNYGYTF. Here the CDR3 DNA reads TGTGCCAGCAGGGCCGGGACAGGGAATAACTATGGCTACACCTTC. V and J are TRBV28 and TRBJ1-2; 9 bases fit TRBD1. The CDR3 length is 15 residues. Germline CDR1 and CDR2: MDHEN and SYDVKM. V lost 6 bases, J lost 1 base, and 6 bases stayed unmatched.

The rearrangement uses TRBV5-1 and TRBJ2-5, with D possibly matching TRBD1 (6 bases). Looked up from germline, CDR1 is SGHRS and CDR2 is YFSETQ. The CDR3 totals 13 residues. V was shortened by 8 bases and J by 2 bases, with 13 bases between the two germline ends. CDR3 nucleotides: TGCGCCAGTCGAAAAGGGACACAAGAGACCCAGTACTTC. This encodes CASRKGTQETQYF.

This clone was recorded a few times. The chain couples TRBV30 to TRBJ2-6; possibly TRBD1 or TRBD2 for D (5 bases each). This CDR3 is 14 amino acids long. Germline assignment: CDR1 GTSNPN and CDR2 SVGIG (reference sequence). Deletions cut 2 bases from V and 4 bases from J, with 9 bases between. The CDR3 DNA follows: TGTGCCTGGAGTCTGGGACCCGGGGCCAACGTCCTGACTTTC. This translates into CAWSLGPGANVLTF.

The chain has TRBV6-5 and TRBJ2-5; 9 bases agree with TRBD2. CDR3 length: 15 amino acids. Germline V gene data show CDR1 as MNHEY and CDR2 as SVGAGI. With V trimmed by 6 bases and J by 5 bases, 10 bases remained unmatched. The CDR3 region is CASRTGTSRDETQYF. The CDR3 DNA is TGTGCCAGCAGAACAGGGACTAGCCGTGACGAGACCCAGTACTTC.

This clone has more than one count but fewer than ten. The CDR3 sequence: CASSQGQGDTDTQYF. The CDR3 region has the DNA TGTGCCAGCAGCCAAGGACAGGGGGACACAGATACGCAGTATTTT. The chain joins TRBV11-3 to TRBJ2-3; 10 bases are a match to TRBD1. The trim removed 5 bases at V and 2 bases at J, leaving 4 bases unmatched. CDR1 and CDR2 from the germline V gene are SGHNT and YENEEA. This CDR3 comprises 15 residues.

This clone was picked up one time. The rearrangement joins TRBV6-5 to TRBJ1-5; a possible D gene is TRBD1 (5 bases). With 6 bases removed from V and 1 base from J, the gap between germline ends came to 7 bases. CDR1 MNHEY and CDR2 SVGAGI come from the germline V gene. The CDR3 loop spans 13 amino acids. CDR3 nucleotides: TGTGCCAGCAGGAGGGACAGCAATCAGCCCCAGCATTTT. Encoded protein: CASRRDSNQPQHF.

This chain joins TRBV5-8 and TRBJ1-4; D remains unclear. V lost 5 bases and J lost 2, with 25 bases in between. This CDR3 has 19 residues. Germline assignment: CDR1 SGHTS and CDR2 YDEGEE. The CDR3 nucleotides read TGTGCCAGCAGGTGGCTTAGGACTTCCACCGAGATCACTAATGAAAAACTGTTTTTT. Translation gives CASRWLRTSTEITNEKLFF.

J is TRBJ2-7 and V is TRBV7-2; the D gene could be TRBD1 or TRBD2 (5 bases each). Trimming took 3 bases from V and 0 from J, leaving 12 bases between them. CDR1 and CDR2 (germline): SGHTA, FQGNSA. This CDR3 spans 15 amino acids. The CDR3 DNA reads TGTGCCAGCAGCTTGGTAGACGGGGCCTCCTACGAGCAGTACGTC. Translation gives CASSLVDGASYEQYV.

The chain employs TRBV2 and TRBJ2-3, with D unresolved. The CDR3 has 14 residues. Trimming took off 1 base at V and 1 base at J, with 6 bases between the two ends. The germline CDR1 and CDR2 sequences are SNHLY and FYNNEI. CDR3 in amino acids: CASSEGIGTDTQYF. The CDR3, as DNA: TGTGCCAGCAGTGAAGGAATAGGCACAGATACGCAGTATTTT.

This clone is categorized as medium-sized. The chain carries TRBV7-9 and TRBJ1-1, with TRBD1 matching 7 bases. V was pared by 4 bases and J by 2 bases, with 7 bases of the junction left unmatched. Germline loops: CDR1 SEHNR, CDR2 FQNEAQ (reference sequence). This CDR3 spans 15 amino acids. CDR3 sequence reads: CASSSRTGDNTEAFF. The DNA of the CDR3 is TGTGCCAGCAGCTCCAGGACAGGCGACAACACTGAAGCTTTCTTT.

This chain joins TRBV18 and TRBJ1-5, with unresolved D. Trimming stripped 3 bases from V and 6 bases from J, with 9 bases between. Germline V lookup: CDR1 KGHSH, CDR2 LQKENI. The CDR3 covers 13 residues. CDR3 loop: CASSPPGFQPQHF. The CDR3 bases are TGTGCCAGCTCACCCCCCGGGTTTCAGCCCCAGCATTTT.

The CDR3 bases are TGCGCCAGCAGCCAAGCAATGGACAGGGGACCTGCGTCCCTCCACTTT. It translates to CASSQAMDRGPASLHF. The chain uses TRBV4-3 and TRBJ1-6, with 9 bases matching TRBD1. Unmatched junction bases numbered 12, after V lost 1 base and J lost 14 bases. This CDR3 has 16 residues. CDR1 is LGHNA, CDR2 YSLEER, per germline.

This clone was picked up one time. The chain combines TRBV7-2 with TRBJ1-2; TRBD1 might be the D (6 bases). V was trimmed by 2 bases and J by 4 bases, leaving 8 bases between them. Germline values: CDR1 SGHTA, CDR2 FQGNSA. The CDR3 has 13 residues. The CDR3 here is CASSLTGSYGYTF. In DNA form, the CDR3 reads TGTGCCAGCAGCTTAACAGGGTCCTATGGCTACACCTTC.

V and J are TRBV29-1 and TRBJ2-2; unclear D gene. The germline V gene encodes CDR1 SQVTM and CDR2 ANQGSEA. The CDR3 loop spans 13 amino acids. Trimming took 7 bases from V and 5 from J, leaving 14 bases between them. This chain's CDR3 is CSALGHGTGELFF. The CDR3 DNA follows: TGCAGCGCCTTGGGCCACGGGACCGGGGAGCTGTTTTTT.

This clone appeared once. This chain joins TRBV9 and TRBJ2-7; a weak D match, TRBD2 (5 bases). Trimming removed 3 bases from V and 7 bases from J, with 11 bases in between. The CDR3 is 12 amino acids. Germline V CDR1 and CDR2: SGDLS, YYNGEE. CDR3 sequence (DNA): TGTGCCAGCAGCGGCCTTACTAGGGAGCAGTACTTC. Protein product: CASSGLTREQYF.

V usage is TRBV5-6 and J usage is TRBJ2-2; 15 nucleotides agree with TRBD2. Trimming at V came to 0 bases and at J to 10 bases, leaving 7 bases not matched to a gene. The CDR3 sequence is 17 residues long. Per the germline V gene, CDR1 is SGHDT and CDR2 is YYEEEE. The CDR3 reads CASSLGTSGRALVELFF. The CDR3 DNA reads TGTGCCAGCAGCTTGGGGACTAGCGGGAGGGCCCTCGTGGAGCTGTTTTTT.

The chain couples TRBV5-4 to TRBJ1-6; the D gene is possibly TRBD1 (6 bases). The CDR3 consists of 14 residues. Per the germline V gene, CDR1 is SGHNT and CDR2 is YYREEE (reference sequence). CDR3: CATRRGDPNSPLHF. CDR3 nucleotide sequence: TGTGCTACCCGTAGGGGGGACCCTAATTCACCCCTCCACTTT. The full variable domain, its missing parts supplied by reference TRBV5-4 and TRBJ1-6, is ETGVTQSPTHLIKTRGQQVTLRCSSQSGHNTVSWYQQALGQGPQFIFQYYREEENGRGNFPPRFSGLQFPNYSSELNVNALELDDSALYLCATRRGDPNSPLHFGNGTRLTVT.